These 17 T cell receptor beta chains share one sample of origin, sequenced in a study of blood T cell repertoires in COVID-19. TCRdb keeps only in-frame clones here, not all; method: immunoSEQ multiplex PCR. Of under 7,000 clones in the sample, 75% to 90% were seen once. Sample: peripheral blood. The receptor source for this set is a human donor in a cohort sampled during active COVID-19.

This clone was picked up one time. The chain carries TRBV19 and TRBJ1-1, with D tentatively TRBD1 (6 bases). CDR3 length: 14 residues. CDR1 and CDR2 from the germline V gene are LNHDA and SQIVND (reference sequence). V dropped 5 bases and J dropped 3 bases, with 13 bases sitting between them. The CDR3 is CASSSHRVDTEAFF. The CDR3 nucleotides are TGTGCCAGTAGTTCCCACAGGGTTGACACTGAAGCTTTCTTT.

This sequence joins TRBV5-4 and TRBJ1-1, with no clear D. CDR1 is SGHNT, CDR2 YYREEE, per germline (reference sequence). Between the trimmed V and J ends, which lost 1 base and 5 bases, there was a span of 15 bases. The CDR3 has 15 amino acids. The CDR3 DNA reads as TGTGCCAGCAGCTTGCCGGGCTCCGGGATAACTGAAGCTTTCTTT. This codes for CASSLPGSGITEAFF.

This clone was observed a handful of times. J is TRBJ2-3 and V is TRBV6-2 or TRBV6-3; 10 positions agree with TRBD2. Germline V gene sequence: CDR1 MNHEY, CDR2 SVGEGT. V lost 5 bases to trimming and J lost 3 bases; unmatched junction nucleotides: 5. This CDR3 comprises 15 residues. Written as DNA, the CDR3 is TGTGCCAGCAGTCACACTAGCGGGGATACAGATACGCAGTATTTT. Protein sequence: CASSHTSGDTDTQYF.

The DNA for the CDR3 is TGTGCCAGCAGTTGGGTGGGGGGAGCCGAGCAGTACTTC. It yields the protein CASSWVGGAEQYF. This sequence joins TRBV6-6 and TRBJ2-7; tentatively, D is TRBD2 (6 bases). The V end lost 4 bases, the J end lost 6 bases, and 13 bases lay between the germline ends. Germline V lookup: CDR1 MNHNY, CDR2 SVGAGI (reference sequence). CDR3 size: 13 residues.

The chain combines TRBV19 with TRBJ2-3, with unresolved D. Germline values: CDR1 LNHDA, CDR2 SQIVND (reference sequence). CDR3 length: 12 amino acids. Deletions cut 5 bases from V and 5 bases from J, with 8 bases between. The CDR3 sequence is CASSVSIDTQYF. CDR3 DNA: TGTGCCAGTAGTGTGTCAATAGATACGCAGTATTTT. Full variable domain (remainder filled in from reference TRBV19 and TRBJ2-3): DGGITQSPKYLFRKEGQNVTLSCEQNLNHDAMYWYRQDPGQGLRLIYYSQIVNDFQKGDIAEGYSVSREKKESFPLTVTSAQKNPTAFYLCASSVSIDTQYFGPGTRLTVL.

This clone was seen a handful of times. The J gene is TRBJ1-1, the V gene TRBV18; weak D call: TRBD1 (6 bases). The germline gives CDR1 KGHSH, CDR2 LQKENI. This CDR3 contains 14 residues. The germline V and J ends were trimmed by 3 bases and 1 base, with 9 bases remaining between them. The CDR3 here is CASSPRTENTEAFF. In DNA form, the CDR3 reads TGTGCCAGCTCACCCCGGACAGAGAACACTGAAGCTTTCTTT.

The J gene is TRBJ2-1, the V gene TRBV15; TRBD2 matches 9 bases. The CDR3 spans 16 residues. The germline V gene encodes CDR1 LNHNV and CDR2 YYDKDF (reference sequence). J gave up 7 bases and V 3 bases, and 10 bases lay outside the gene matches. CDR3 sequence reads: CATSRTSSGVGNEQFF. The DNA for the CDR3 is TGTGCCACCAGCAGGACCTCTAGCGGGGTAGGTAATGAGCAGTTCTTC.

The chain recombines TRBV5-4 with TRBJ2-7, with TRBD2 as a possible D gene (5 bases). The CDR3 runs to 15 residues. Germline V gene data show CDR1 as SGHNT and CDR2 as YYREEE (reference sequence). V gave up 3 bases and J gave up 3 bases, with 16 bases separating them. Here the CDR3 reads CASSSRTAGDYEQYF. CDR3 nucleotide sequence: TGTGCCAGCAGCTCCCGGACTGCCGGGGACTACGAGCAGTACTTC.

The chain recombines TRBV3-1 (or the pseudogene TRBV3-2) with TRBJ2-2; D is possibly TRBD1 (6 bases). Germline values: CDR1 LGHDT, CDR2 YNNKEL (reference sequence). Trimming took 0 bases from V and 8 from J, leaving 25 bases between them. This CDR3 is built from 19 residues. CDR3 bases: TGTGCCAGCAGCCAAGATCTTTTGACGGTACAGGGAAAGTCAGGGGAGCTGTTTTTT. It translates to CASSQDLLTVQGKSGELFF.

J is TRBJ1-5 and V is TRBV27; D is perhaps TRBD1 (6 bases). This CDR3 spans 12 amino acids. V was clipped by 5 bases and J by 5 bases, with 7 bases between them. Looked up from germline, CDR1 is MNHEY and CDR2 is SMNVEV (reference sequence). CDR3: CASSHRDQPQHF. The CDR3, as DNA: TGTGCCAGCAGTCACAGGGATCAGCCCCAGCATTTT.

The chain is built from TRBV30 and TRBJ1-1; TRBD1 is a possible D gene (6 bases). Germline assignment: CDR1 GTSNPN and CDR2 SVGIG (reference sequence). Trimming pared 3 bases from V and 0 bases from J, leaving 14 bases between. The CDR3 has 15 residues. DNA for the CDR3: TGTGCCTGGAGGACCACCCGGGACATGAACACTGAAGCTTTCTTT. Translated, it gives CAWRTTRDMNTEAFF. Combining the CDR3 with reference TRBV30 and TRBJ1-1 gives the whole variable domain SQTIHQWPATLVQPVGSPLSLECTVEGTSNPNLYWYRQAAGRGLQLLFYSVGIGQISSEVPQNLSASRPQDRQFILSSKKLLLSDSGFYLCAWRTTRDMNTEAFFGQGTRLTVV.

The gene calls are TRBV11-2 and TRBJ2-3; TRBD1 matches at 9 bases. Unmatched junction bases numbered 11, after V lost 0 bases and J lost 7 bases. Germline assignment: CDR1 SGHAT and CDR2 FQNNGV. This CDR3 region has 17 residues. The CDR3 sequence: CASSLDLGQGEENTQYF. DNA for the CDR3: TGTGCCAGCAGCTTAGACCTGGGACAGGGTGAAGAAAATACGCAGTATTTT.

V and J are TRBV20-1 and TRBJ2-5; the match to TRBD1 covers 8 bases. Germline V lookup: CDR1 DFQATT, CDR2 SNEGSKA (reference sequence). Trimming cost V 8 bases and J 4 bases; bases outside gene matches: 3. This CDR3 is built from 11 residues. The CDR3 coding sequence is TGCAGTCTCGGACAGGGAGAGACCCAGTACTTC. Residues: CSLGQGETQYF.

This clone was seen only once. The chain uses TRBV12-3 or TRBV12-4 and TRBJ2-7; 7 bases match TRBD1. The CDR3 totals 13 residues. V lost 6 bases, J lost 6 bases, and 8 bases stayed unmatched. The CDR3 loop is CASRVTGTTEQYF. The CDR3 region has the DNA TGTGCCAGCAGGGTGACAGGGACGACCGAGCAGTACTTC.

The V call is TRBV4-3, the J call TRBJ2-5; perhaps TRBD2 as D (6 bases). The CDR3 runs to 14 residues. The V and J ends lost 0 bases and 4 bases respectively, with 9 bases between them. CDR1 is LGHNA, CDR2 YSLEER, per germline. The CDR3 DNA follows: TGCGCCAGCAGCCAAGAGCTGGGGGGAGAGACCCAGTACTTC. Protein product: CASSQELGGETQYF.

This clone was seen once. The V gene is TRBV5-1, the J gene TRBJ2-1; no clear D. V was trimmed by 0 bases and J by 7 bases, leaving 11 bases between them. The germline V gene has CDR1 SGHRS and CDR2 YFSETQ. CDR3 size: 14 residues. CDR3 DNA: TGCGCCAGCAGCTTGGGTCAGATAAAGAATGAGCAGTTCTTC. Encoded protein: CASSLGQIKNEQFF.

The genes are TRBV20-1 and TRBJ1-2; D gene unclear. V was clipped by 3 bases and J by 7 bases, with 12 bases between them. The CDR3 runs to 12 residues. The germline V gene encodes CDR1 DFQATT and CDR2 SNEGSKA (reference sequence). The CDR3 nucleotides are TGCAGTGCTAGTGTGCGGCGGGGTGGCTACACCTTC. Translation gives CSASVRRGGYTF.